The sequence of this T cell receptor (beta chain) was determined in a study of PD-L1 blockade in urothelial cancer. The germline V gene encodes CDR1 SGHKS and CDR2 YYEKEE (reference sequence). V lost 0 bases and J lost 0, with 7 bases in between. The CDR3 loop spans 15 amino acids. Noted time point: peripheral blood 6 weeks after treatment start. Synthetic TCR analog templates were spiked into all PCRs individually. Sequenced by immunoSEQ multiplex PCR; TCRdb stores in-frame clones only, minus some. The sample gives just over 40,000 clones, 80% to 90% of which show up once; over 2.5% is in the top ten.

The sample consisted of PBMCs, taken around atezolizumab (anti-PD-L1) treatment. This chain joins TRBV5-5 and TRBJ2-1; maybe TRBD1 (6 bases). The sequence was obtained from a man aged 65 to 79 with urothelial cancer. CDR3 loop: CASSLEQGSYNEQFF. The CDR3 DNA sequence: TGTGCCAGCAGCTTGGAACAGGGCTCCTACAATGAGCAGTTCTTC.